Shown below are 30 T cell receptor beta chains from a single sample sequenced in a study of Tregs in tolerant kidney transplant recipients. TCRdb's table, derived via immunoSEQ multiplex PCR, lists solely in-frame clones and lacks some. The sample includes about 69,000 clones, approximately 88% of them seen just once. The material sequenced was CD4+ T cells from blood, taken before the transplant. The receptors were sampled from a human donor who received a combined kidney and bone marrow transplant.

This clone was detected once. The CDR3 region has the DNA TGTGCCAGCAGCTCTCGGGGAAGAGGCGCCGGTCGGCGAGAGACCCAGTACTTC. Translating gives CASSSRGRGAGRRETQYF. The rearrangement joins TRBV5-6 to TRBJ2-5; perhaps TRBD2 as D (5 bases). CDR3 size: 18 residues. Germline V lookup: CDR1 SGHDT, CDR2 YYEEEE. The ends were cut back, 3 bases at V and 4 bases at J, with 25 bases in the middle.

This chain connects TRBV19 to TRBJ1-5, with D unresolved. V was cut by 9 bases and J by 2 bases, with 14 bases left in between. Germline V lookup: CDR1 LNHDA, CDR2 SQIVND (reference sequence). The CDR3 is 14 amino acids. The CDR3 spells CASTGRAGNQPQHF. CDR3 sequence (DNA): TGTGCCAGCACCGGGAGGGCAGGCAATCAGCCCCAGCATTTT. Looking up the rest from reference TRBV19 and TRBJ1-5 gives the full variable domain: DGGITQSPKYLFRKEGQNVTLSCEQNLNHDAMYWYRQDPGQGLRLIYYSQIVNDFQKGDIAEGYSVSREKKESFPLTVTSAQKNPTAFYLCASTGRAGNQPQHFGDGTRLSIL.

The rearrangement joins TRBV10-1 to TRBJ2-1; a possible D gene is TRBD2 (6 bases). CDR3 length: 16 amino acids. V was shortened by 5 bases and J by 4 bases, with 18 bases between the two germline ends. Germline V lookup: CDR1 WNHNN, CDR2 SYGVQD (reference sequence). CDR3 DNA sequence: TGCGCCAGCAGTAGCAATGTGGGCCGGGGGTACAATGAGCAGTTCTTC. This translates into CASSSNVGRGYNEQFF.

This chain links TRBV5-1 with TRBJ2-2, with TRBD2 matching 8 bases. There are 15 residues in the CDR3. The junction had 1 base not matched to a gene; V was cut back by 2 bases and J by 1 base. The germline gives CDR1 SGHRS, CDR2 YFSETQ. The DNA for the CDR3 is TGCGCCAGCAGCTTCACTAGCGGGAACACCGGGGAGCTGTTTTTT. Amino acid sequence: CASSFTSGNTGELFF.

This clone was observed once. The chain is built from TRBV9 and TRBJ2-2, with a possible D match to TRBD2 (6 bases). The CDR3 length is 15 residues. V lost 2 bases to trimming and J lost 3 bases, with 11 bases between them. Germline V CDR1 and CDR2: SGDLS, YYNGEE. For the CDR3, the DNA is TGTGCCAGCAGCGTGGCGGGATTCGACACCGGGGAGCTGTTTTTT. This gives the protein CASSVAGFDTGELFF.

This clone was seen a single time. The rearrangement links TRBV10-1 to TRBJ1-1; D not certain. V was clipped by 4 bases and J by 3 bases, with 15 bases between them. Per germline, CDR1 WNHNN and CDR2 SYGVQD (reference sequence). The CDR3 length is 15 residues. The CDR3 spells CASSVRGPEDTEAFF. The DNA of the CDR3 is TGCGCCAGCAGTGTCCGAGGGCCAGAAGACACTGAAGCTTTCTTT.

V and J are TRBV28 and TRBJ2-7; a weak D match, TRBD1 (6 bases). The germline CDR1 and CDR2 sequences are MDHEN and SYDVKM. V dropped 5 bases and J dropped 1 base, with 12 bases sitting between them. This CDR3 spans 14 amino acids. CDR3 sequence: CASSTPGQSYEQYF. The CDR3 DNA reads TGTGCCAGCAGTACACCGGGACAATCCTACGAGCAGTACTTC.

This clone was counted a few times. The V gene is TRBV5-6, the J gene TRBJ2-7; the D is unclear. The V gene lost 3 bases and the J gene lost 2 bases, with 9 bases spanning the gap. Germline V gene data show CDR1 as SGHDT and CDR2 as YYEEEE. CDR3 length: 13 residues. The CDR3 reads CASSSDKTYEQYF. The CDR3 nucleotides read TGTGCCAGCAGCTCTGACAAAACCTACGAGCAGTACTTC.

The V and J genes are TRBV5-1 and TRBJ1-3; no firm D call. This CDR3 spans 14 amino acids. V shed 0 bases and J shed 0 bases, with 4 bases lying between them. Germline V lookup: CDR1 SGHRS, CDR2 YFSETQ. This chain's CDR3 is CASSLGHSGNTIYF. The CDR3 coding sequence is TGCGCCAGCAGCTTGGGGCACTCTGGAAACACCATATATTTT.

This chain connects TRBV11-3 to TRBJ2-1, with TRBD1 matching over 9 bases. Germline CDR1 is SGHNT and CDR2 is YENEEA. The V gene end was trimmed by 5 bases and the J gene end by 6 bases; junction bases not matched to a gene: 11. The CDR3 loop spans 16 amino acids. The CDR3, as DNA: TGTGCCAGCAGCAGGGCAACCGGGACAGGGACCAATGAGCAGTTCTTC. Translated: CASSRATGTGTNEQFF.

V and J are TRBV28 and TRBJ1-5, with unresolved D. The germline V gene has CDR1 MDHEN and CDR2 SYDVKM. CDR3 length: 12 amino acids. V was shortened by 7 bases and J by 4 bases, with 8 bases between the two germline ends. The CDR3, as DNA: TGTGCCAGCACTCCGACTAATCAGCCCCAGCATTTT. Its protein is CASTPTNQPQHF.

V and J are TRBV18 and TRBJ2-3; 11 bases are a match to TRBD2. CDR3 length equals 15 residues. With 6 bases clipped from V and 3 bases from J, the junction kept 5 bases outside the gene matches. Germline V gene lookup returns CDR1 KGHSH and CDR2 LQKENI. In DNA, the CDR3 is TGTGCCAGCTCCTTGACTAGCGGGGCAACAGATACGCAGTATTTT. The encoded protein is CASSLTSGATDTQYF. Filled out from reference TRBV18 and TRBJ2-3, the complete variable domain reads NAGVMQNPRHLVRRRGQEARLRCSPMKGHSHVYWYRQLPEEGLKFMVYLQKENIIDESGMPKERFSAEFPKEGPSILRIQQVVRGDSAAYFCASSLTSGATDTQYFGPGTRLTVL.

The chain has TRBV5-1 and TRBJ2-6, with D maybe TRBD1 (5 bases). V gave up 1 base and J gave up 2 bases, with 7 bases separating them. Germline CDR1 SGHRS, CDR2 YFSETQ. This CDR3 comprises 15 residues. DNA of the CDR3: TGCGCCAGCAGCTTGCAAGGGGCTGGGGCCAACGTCCTGACTTTC. Translated, it gives CASSLQGAGANVLTF.

V gene TRBV4-2 combines with J gene TRBJ1-2; D is unresolved. Trimming took 1 base from V and 3 from J, leaving 9 bases between them. Germline CDR1 is LGHNA and CDR2 is YNFKEQ. The CDR3 contains 14 residues. The DNA of the CDR3 is TGTGCCAGCAGCCAAGGAACGAACTACTATGGCTACACCTTC. Encoded protein: CASSQGTNYYGYTF.

The chain joins TRBV11-2 to TRBJ2-1; 9 bases agree with TRBD2. Germline V gene lookup returns CDR1 SGHAT and CDR2 FQNNGV. The junction had 6 bases not matched to a gene; V was cut back by 7 bases and J by 5 bases. The CDR3 has 14 residues. Here the CDR3 reads CASKRASGNNEQFF. CDR3 sequence (DNA): TGTGCCAGCAAGAGGGCTAGCGGGAACAATGAGCAGTTCTTC.

The rearrangement links TRBV19 to TRBJ2-7; D might be TRBD1 (8 bases). Germline V gene sequence: CDR1 LNHDA, CDR2 SQIVND (reference sequence). The CDR3 is made up of 14 amino acids. V shed 6 bases and J shed 3 bases, with 15 bases lying between them. The CDR3 DNA sequence: TGTGCCAGTAGGAAGACAGGGGAGGGCTACGAGCAGTACTTC. Residues: CASRKTGEGYEQYF.

This chain uses TRBV18 with TRBJ2-7; 8 bases fit TRBD2. Per the germline V gene, CDR1 is KGHSH and CDR2 is LQKENI. V was clipped by 2 bases and J by 3 bases; unmatched bases: 6. CDR3 size: 15 residues. The CDR3 is CASSPAAGANYEQYF. In nucleotides, the CDR3 is TGTGCCAGCTCACCAGCAGCGGGAGCGAACTACGAGCAGTACTTC.

The chain combines TRBV7-3 with TRBJ2-3; 7 bases align to TRBD2. V trimming: 5 bases; J trimming: 2 bases; junction bases outside the gene matches: 10. Per germline, CDR1 SGHTA and CDR2 FQGTGA. The CDR3 covers 16 residues. The CDR3, as DNA: TGTGCCAGCAGCCTGCGGACTAGTTGGCTCACAGATACGCAGTATTTT. Translated, it gives CASSLRTSWLTDTQYF.

The sample holds one count of this clone. The gene calls are TRBV29-1 and TRBJ2-3, with D possibly being TRBD1 (5 bases). Trimming took off 6 bases at V and 1 base at J, with 14 bases between the two ends. This CDR3 has 14 amino acids. Germline CDR1 and CDR2: SQVTM and ANQGSEA. CDR3 DNA sequence: TGCAGCGTCTCACAGGATTCGGGCACAGATACGCAGTATTTT. Protein product: CSVSQDSGTDTQYF.

The chain uses TRBV7-9 and TRBJ1-1; D unclear. CDR3 length equals 11 residues. Trimming shortened V by 5 bases and J by 5 bases, and 6 bases separated the two germline ends. Germline values: CDR1 SEHNR, CDR2 FQNEAQ (reference sequence). CDR3 protein: CASSPGTEAFF. CDR3 nucleotides: TGTGCCAGCAGCCCAGGAACTGAAGCTTTCTTT.

The genes are TRBV7-2 and TRBJ1-1; no reliable D call. This CDR3 has 14 amino acids. Trimming took 0 bases from V and 5 from J, leaving 10 bases between them. Germline V gene lookup returns CDR1 SGHTA and CDR2 FQGNSA. In DNA form, the CDR3 reads TGTGCCAGCAGCTTAGCGCAGGATTGGACTGAAGCTTTCTTT. Translated: CASSLAQDWTEAFF. The full variable domain, in which reference TRBV7-2 and TRBJ1-1 provide the parts outside the CDR3, is GAGVSQSPSNKVTEKGKDVELRCDPISGHTALYWYRQSLGQGLEFLIYFQGNSAPDKSGLPSDRFSAERTGGSVSTLTIQRTQQEDSAVYLCASSLAQDWTEAFFGQGTRLTVV.

To note about this clone: Relative to the germline gene, one junction end is altered; a read error may explain this. The chain has TRBV5-1 and TRBJ2-2, with 9 bases fitting TRBD1. The CDR3 is made up of 15 amino acids. Per the germline V gene, CDR1 is SGHRS and CDR2 is YFSETQ. The CDR3 DNA is TGCGCCAGCAGGTTGGACAGGGGCAACACCGGGGAGCTGTTTTTT. Translation gives CASRLDRGNTGELFF.

The J gene is TRBJ2-1, the V gene TRBV5-6; 7 bases map to TRBD2. V lost 0 bases to trimming and J lost 4 bases; unmatched junction nucleotides: 4. The CDR3 contains 15 residues. Germline V CDR1 and CDR2: SGHDT, YYEEEE. This CDR3 is CASSLGLADYNEQFF. In DNA, the CDR3 is TGTGCCAGCAGCTTGGGGCTAGCGGATTACAATGAGCAGTTCTTC. The full variable domain, its missing parts supplied by reference TRBV5-6 and TRBJ2-1, is DAGVTQSPTHLIKTRGQQVTLRCSPKSGHDTVSWYQQALGQGPQFIFQYYEEEERQRGNFPDRFSGHQFPNYSSELNVNALLLGDSALYLCASSLGLADYNEQFFGPGTRLTVL.

The chain links TRBV5-1 to TRBJ2-1; TRBD2 matches 14 bases. The V gene end was trimmed by 3 bases and the J gene end by 6 bases; junction bases not matched to a gene: 2. Per the germline V gene, CDR1 is SGHRS and CDR2 is YFSETQ. The length of the CDR3 is 15 residues. The CDR3 nucleotides are TGCGCCAGCAGCTCTGGACTAGCGGGGGGCAATGAGCAGTTCTTC. Protein product: CASSSGLAGGNEQFF.

Written as DNA, the CDR3 is TGTGCCAGCAGTGAGGACTATCCGCGAGATACGCAGTATTTT. The encoded protein is CASSEDYPRDTQYF. The V and J genes are TRBV2 and TRBJ2-3; D is perhaps TRBD2 (6 bases). Germline values: CDR1 SNHLY, CDR2 FYNNEI. This CDR3 is built from 14 residues. The ends were cut back, 3 bases at V and 5 bases at J, with 12 bases in the middle. Variable domain in full (rest from reference TRBV2 and TRBJ2-3): EPEVTQTPSHQVTQMGQEVILRCVPISNHLYFYWYRQILGQKVEFLVSFYNNEISEKSEIFDDQFSVERPDGSNFTLKIRSTKLEDSAMYFCASSEDYPRDTQYFGPGTRLTVL.

The chain has TRBV9 and TRBJ2-2, with TRBD2 identical over 9 bases. CDR3 length: 17 residues. Germline V CDR1 and CDR2: SGDLS, YYNGEE. The ends lost 0 bases at V and 7 bases at J; junction bases unmatched: 10. The CDR3, as DNA: TGTGCCAGCAGCGTAGCTCTAGCGGGAACGACCGGCGGGGAGCTGTTTTTT. Residues: CASSVALAGTTGGELFF. The whole variable domain, remainder taken from reference TRBV9 and TRBJ2-2, is DSGVTQTPKHLITATGQRVTLRCSPRSGDLSVYWYQQSLDQGLQFLIQYYNGEERAKGNILERFSAQQFPDLHSELNLSSLELGDSALYFCASSVALAGTTGGELFFGEGSRLTVL.

The chain links TRBV30 to TRBJ1-1; 7 nucleotides align to TRBD1. CDR1 is GTSNPN, CDR2 SVGIG, per germline (reference sequence). This CDR3 has 13 residues. J gave up 5 bases and V 5 bases, and 8 bases lay outside the gene matches. CDR3 coding DNA: TGTGCCTGGGACAGGGACGGTTTAACTGAAGCTTTCTTT. Protein product: CAWDRDGLTEAFF.

V and J are TRBV18 and TRBJ1-1; TRBD1 is a possible D gene (5 bases). This CDR3 comprises 15 residues. Germline CDR1 KGHSH, CDR2 LQKENI. V lost 4 bases, J lost 1 base, and 13 bases lay in between. CDR3 sequence reads: CASSLSGTANTEAFF. The CDR3 DNA sequence: TGTGCCAGCTCACTGAGCGGGACTGCGAACACTGAAGCTTTCTTT.

The CDR3 DNA follows: TGTGCCAGCAGCTTGGGTTGGGCAGCTAGCACAGATACGCAGTATTTT. It codes for CASSLGWAASTDTQYF. V usage is TRBV5-4 and J usage is TRBJ2-3; D gene uncertain. From germline, CDR1 is SGHNT and CDR2 YYREEE (reference sequence). This CDR3 has 16 residues. V was pared by 0 bases and J by 0 bases, with 11 bases between.

The chain combines TRBV5-1 with TRBJ2-3; D perhaps matches TRBD2 (6 bases). V dropped 5 bases and J dropped 0 bases, with 10 bases sitting between them. Germline-derived CDR1 and CDR2 are SGHRS and YFSETQ. This CDR3 region has 14 residues. Here the CDR3 reads CASSLSGSTDTQYF. CDR3 coding DNA: TGCGCCAGCAGTTTGAGCGGGAGCACAGATACGCAGTATTTT.